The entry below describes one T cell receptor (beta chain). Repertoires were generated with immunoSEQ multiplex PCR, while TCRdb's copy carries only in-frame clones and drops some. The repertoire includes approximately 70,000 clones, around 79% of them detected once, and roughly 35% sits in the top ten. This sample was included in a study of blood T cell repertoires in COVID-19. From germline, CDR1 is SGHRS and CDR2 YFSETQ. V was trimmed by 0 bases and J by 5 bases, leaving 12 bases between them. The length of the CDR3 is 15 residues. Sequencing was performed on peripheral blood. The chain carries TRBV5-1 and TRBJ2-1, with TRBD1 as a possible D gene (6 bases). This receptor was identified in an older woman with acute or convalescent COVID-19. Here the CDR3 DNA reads TGCGCCAGCAGCTTGGAGGACAGAAAGAACAATGAGCAGTTCTTC. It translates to CASSLEDRKNNEQFF.